This T cell receptor beta chain was documented in a study of spatial heterogeneity in lung cancer. TCRdb re-analysed the 5' RACE reads in MiXCR, keeping a single row per CDR3 protein. The sample has about 23,000 distinct CDR3 sequences; around 3.2% are singletons. In its sample, this clonotype was seen many times. Time point: sample taken at primary tumor resection. V shed 5 bases and J 3 bases; nucleotides not matched to a gene: 3. The CDR3 totals 15 residues. CDR1 is LNHDA and CDR2 is SQIVND in the germline V gene (reference sequence). The sequencing here drew on PBMCs, taken at surgery. The origin of this receptor is a female donor with early-stage non-small cell lung cancer. This rearrangement joins TRBV19 to TRBJ2-1; 11 bases align to TRBD2. The CDR3 coding sequence is TGTGCCAGTAGTCAGACTAGCGGGGACTACAATGAGCAGTTCTTC. Its translation is CASSQTSGDYNEQFF.